This T cell receptor beta chain was recorded in a study of OX40 agonist ivuxolimab in advanced cancers. General study findings and limits: CD8+ T cells showed, on average, more clonal expansion than CD4+ cells. People who partly responded at 0.1-3.0 mg/kg had some of the least clonal expansion seen. Clones of CD4+ and CD8+ blood T cells grew by week 6 at doses of 0.1 to 3.0 mg/kg. Low normalized T-cell clonal expansion was additionally recorded for some nonresponders.

Trimming stripped 2 bases from V and 9 bases from J, with 14 bases between. CDR1 is SGHAT and CDR2 is FQNNGV in the germline V gene. The CDR3 runs 14 residues. TCRdb's copy holds only in-frame clones and misses some; the assay was immunoSEQ multiplex PCR. This table has tens of thousands of clones, roughly 84% appearing once. Of note for this clone: As yet, its antigen is unknown.

The receptor was derived from an adult with an advanced solid tumor such as melanoma, head and neck, liver or kidney cancer. Sequences were derived from CD4+ or CD8+ T cells sorted from blood, sampled in a trial of the OX40 agonist ivuxolimab. This rearrangement joins TRBV11-2 to TRBJ2-1; weak D call: TRBD2 (7 bases). Written as DNA, the CDR3 is TGTGCCAGCAGCTTATTGGGAGGGGGTGGTGAGCAGTTCTTC. As protein: CASSLLGGGGEQFF. Complete variable domain (other parts from reference TRBV11-2 and TRBJ2-1): EAGVAQSPRYKIIEKRQSVAFWCNPISGHATLYWYQQILGQGPKLLIQFQNNGVVDDSQLPKDRFSAERLKGVDSTLKIQPAKLEDSAVYLCASSLLGGGGEQFFGPGTRLTVL.